What follows are 23 T cell receptor beta chains derived from one specimen sequenced in a study of cytomegalovirus exposure and HLA in healthy donors. The primer mix had 60 Vbeta and 13 Jbeta primers. Repertoires were generated with immunoSEQ multiplex PCR, while TCRdb's copy carries only in-frame clones and drops some. This table has some 200,000 clones, roughly 82% appearing once. The source material was PBMCs. The receptor set was obtained from a woman aged 50 to 60 in good health and CMV-seropositive.

V is TRBV19 and J is TRBJ1-6; 7 bases line up with TRBD1. Unmatched junction bases numbered 5, after V lost 3 bases and J lost 6 bases. CDR1 is LNHDA, CDR2 SQIVND, per germline (reference sequence). The CDR3 spans 15 residues. In DNA, the CDR3 is TGTGCCAGTAGTATCGACAGGGACGTTAATTCACCCCTCCACTTT. Protein: CASSIDRDVNSPLHF.

The chain employs TRBV20-1 and TRBJ2-1; TRBD1 might be the D (8 bases). CDR1 and CDR2 (germline): DFQATT, SNEGSKA (reference sequence). The CDR3 length is 11 residues. The ends were cut back, 7 bases at V and 9 bases at J, with 13 bases in the middle. This chain's CDR3 is CSVHRGGEQFF. CDR3 bases: TGCAGTGTACACAGGGGGGGTGAGCAGTTCTTC.

The gene calls are TRBV6-1 and TRBJ2-2; D possibly corresponds to TRBD2 (5 bases). Trimming removed 4 bases from V and 6 bases from J, with 9 bases in between. The CDR3 runs 13 residues. Per germline, CDR1 MNHNS and CDR2 SASEGT. The CDR3 coding sequence is TGTGCCAGCAGTGCCGGGATAGCCGGGGAGCTGTTTTTT. It is translated as CASSAGIAGELFF.

This clone has only a few counts. The rearrangement links TRBV29-1 to TRBJ2-2, with 8 bases aligning to TRBD1. Germline V gene sequence: CDR1 SQVTM, CDR2 ANQGSEA. The CDR3 spans 14 residues. V lost 7 bases to trimming and J lost 2 bases; unmatched junction nucleotides: 6. The CDR3 loop reads CSAAGQDNTGELFF. In nucleotides, the CDR3 is TGCAGCGCCGCGGGACAGGACAACACCGGGGAGCTGTTTTTT.

In its sample, this clone was seen once. J is TRBJ2-3 and V is TRBV7-6; no clear D gene. This CDR3 is 14 amino acids long. Germline values: CDR1 SGHVS, CDR2 FNYEAQ. Trimming pared 6 bases from V and 0 bases from J, leaving 10 bases between. The CDR3 DNA reads TGTGCCAGCAGGCGCGGCGCTAGCACAGATACGCAGTATTTT. It yields the protein CASRRGASTDTQYF.

There are a few counts of this clone. This sample also contains other DNA sequences that code for the same CDR3. The rearrangement links TRBV5-1 to TRBJ1-1; TRBD1 might be the D (5 bases). Germline CDR1 reads SGHRS; CDR2 reads YFSETQ. The CDR3 runs to 14 residues. Trimming took 0 bases from V and 2 from J, leaving 8 bases between them. The CDR3 sequence is CASSLGQTNTEAFF. For the CDR3, the DNA is TGCGCCAGCAGCTTGGGACAGACAAACACTGAAGCTTTCTTT.

The chain employs TRBV28 and TRBJ1-4, with 8 nucleotides matching TRBD1. V shed 6 bases and J 8 bases; nucleotides not matched to a gene: 5. CDR1 MDHEN and CDR2 SYDVKM come from the germline V gene. This CDR3 has 13 amino acids. This chain's CDR3 is CASSQGAQEKLFF. CDR3 DNA: TGTGCCAGCAGCCAGGGGGCCCAGGAAAAACTGTTTTTT.

The chain combines TRBV29-1 with TRBJ2-5, with 8 bases aligning to TRBD1. There are 12 residues in the CDR3. CDR1 is SQVTM and CDR2 is ANQGSEA in the germline V gene. The junction had 4 bases not matched to a gene; V was cut back by 7 bases and J by 3 bases. The chain's CDR3 is CSATTGEETQYF. CDR3 nucleotides: TGCAGCGCCACGACAGGGGAAGAGACCCAGTACTTC.

The chain carries TRBV6-5 and TRBJ1-1; TRBD1 matches at 11 bases. Trimming removed 6 bases from V and 6 bases from J; junction bases left unmatched: 6. CDR1 and CDR2 (germline): MNHEY, SVGAGI. The CDR3 loop spans 14 amino acids. CDR3 sequence reads: CASRDPGQGAEAFF. CDR3 in DNA: TGTGCCAGCAGAGATCCGGGACAGGGGGCTGAAGCTTTCTTT.

J is TRBJ1-1 and V is TRBV4-3, with D hard to call. V was trimmed by 1 base and J by 3 bases, leaving 15 bases between them. The CDR3 covers 16 residues. Germline V gene lookup returns CDR1 LGHNA and CDR2 YSLEER. CDR3 DNA: TGCGCCAGCAGCCAAGGGGGTGGAGGGTTGGACACTGAAGCTTTCTTT. Translation: CASSQGGGGLDTEAFF.

About this clone itself: The junction does not match germline at one end; this may be a read error. The chain links TRBV4-1 to TRBJ2-4, with D perhaps matching TRBD2 (6 bases). The CDR3 runs 14 residues. The germline CDR1 and CDR2 sequences are MGHRA and YSYEKL. CDR3 in amino acids: CASSQDETSGVPRF. The CDR3 DNA sequence: TGCGCCAGCAGCCAAGACGAGACTAGTGGTGTCCCTCGGTTC.

CDR3 sequence reads: CASSPGQGIPETQYF. DNA of the CDR3: TGTGCCAGCTCACCAGGGCAGGGTATCCCAGAGACCCAGTACTTC. This chain uses TRBV18 with TRBJ2-5, with D perhaps TRBD1 (5 bases). CDR1 and CDR2 (germline): KGHSH, LQKENI. V was clipped by 2 bases and J by 4 bases, with 14 bases between them. The CDR3 contains 15 residues.

V and J are TRBV7-2 and TRBJ1-2, with 11 nucleotides matching TRBD1. Germline CDR1 is SGHTA and CDR2 is FQGNSA. The CDR3 extends over 15 amino acids. J gave up 5 bases and V 2 bases, and 4 bases lay outside the gene matches. The CDR3 here is CASSLSGQGGYGYTF. CDR3 nucleotide sequence: TGTGCCAGCAGCTTATCGGGACAGGGGGGGTATGGCTACACCTTC.

The genes are TRBV4-2 and TRBJ2-4; 9 bases line up with TRBD1. The V gene's germline CDR1 is LGHNA and CDR2 YNFKEQ. V shed 0 bases, J shed 0 bases, and the junction held 9 bases outside the gene matches. The CDR3 is made up of 19 amino acids. The CDR3 sequence: CASSQEDRGWEEAKNIQYF. The CDR3 DNA sequence: TGTGCCAGCAGCCAAGAAGACAGGGGGTGGGAAGAAGCCAAAAACATTCAGTACTTC.

This chain uses TRBV5-1 with TRBJ2-1; D unclear. Per the germline V gene, CDR1 is SGHRS and CDR2 is YFSETQ. The CDR3 length is 16 residues. The germline V and J ends were trimmed by 0 bases and 6 bases, with 16 bases remaining between them. The CDR3 DNA sequence: TGCGCCAGCAGCTTGGAACAGACCCTAACTGCCAATGAGCAGTTCTTC. Protein sequence: CASSLEQTLTANEQFF. Full variable domain (missing parts from reference TRBV5-1 and TRBJ2-1): KAGVTQTPRYLIKTRGQQVTLSCSPISGHRSVSWYQQTPGQGLQFLFEYFSETQRNKGNFPGRFSGRQFSNSRSEMNVSTLELGDSALYLCASSLEQTLTANEQFFGPGTRLTVL.

The rearrangement uses TRBV7-6 and TRBJ1-3, with TRBD1 matching over 8 bases. This CDR3 has 15 residues. The V gene's germline CDR1 is SGHVS and CDR2 FNYEAQ. V lost 8 bases and J lost 3; bases outside the gene matches: 9. CDR3 sequence: CASGDRGDGGNTIYF. The CDR3 coding sequence is TGTGCCAGCGGAGACAGGGGTGACGGTGGAAACACCATATATTTT.

This chain joins TRBV5-8 and TRBJ2-3, with 9 positions matching TRBD1. J lost 3 bases, V lost 4 bases, and 9 bases had no gene match. Germline CDR1 reads SGHTS; CDR2 reads YDEGEE. The CDR3 spans 16 residues. The DNA of the CDR3 is TGTGCCAGCAGCGCAACCGGGACAGGGTTTACAGATACGCAGTATTTT. Amino acids: CASSATGTGFTDTQYF.

The chain uses TRBV5-6 and TRBJ2-7; no reliable D call. The V gene lost 0 bases and the J gene lost 4 bases, with 8 bases spanning the gap. The CDR3 sequence is 13 residues long. Germline V CDR1 and CDR2: SGHDT, YYEEEE. CDR3 residues: CASSLDLAYEQYF. The DNA for the CDR3 is TGTGCCAGCAGCTTGGACTTAGCTTACGAGCAGTACTTC.

V usage is TRBV15 and J usage is TRBJ1-5; D not certain. Germline CDR1 LNHNV, CDR2 YYDKDF (reference sequence). Trimming took off 0 bases at V and 2 bases at J, with 11 bases between the two ends. This CDR3 is 16 amino acids long. Here the CDR3 reads CATSREGRVGNQPQHF. Here the CDR3 DNA reads TGTGCCACCAGCAGAGAAGGGAGGGTGGGCAATCAGCCCCAGCATTTT.

The CDR3 DNA follows: TGTGCCAGCAGCCCTGCAACGGGGGCTAGCGGGGGGAATGAGCAGTACTTC. Residues: CASSPATGASGGNEQYF. The rearrangement joins TRBV7-9 to TRBJ2-7; 11 nucleotides align to TRBD2. Germline V gene sequence: CDR1 SEHNR, CDR2 FQNEAQ (reference sequence). The CDR3 extends over 17 amino acids. The V segment lost 5 bases and the J segment 7 bases; nucleotides outside the gene matches: 16.

CDR3 region: CASSSGEFLIREQFF. The CDR3 coding sequence is TGCGCCAGCAGTTCCGGGGAATTTTTGATCCGTGAGCAGTTCTTC. The chain couples TRBV5-1 to TRBJ2-1, with D perhaps matching TRBD2 (5 bases). Trimming took off 5 bases at V and 9 bases at J, with 21 bases between the two ends. The CDR3 is made up of 15 amino acids. CDR1 is SGHRS, CDR2 YFSETQ, per germline.

J is TRBJ2-2 and V is TRBV18, with D perhaps TRBD1 (6 bases). The ends were cut back, 3 bases at V and 6 bases at J, with 11 bases in the middle. This CDR3 region has 14 residues. Germline CDR1 reads KGHSH; CDR2 reads LQKENI. The chain's CDR3 is CASSPLQGSGELFF. The DNA of the CDR3 is TGTGCCAGCTCACCGCTACAGGGCTCCGGGGAGCTGTTTTTT. Complete variable domain (other parts from reference TRBV18 and TRBJ2-2): NAGVMQNPRHLVRRRGQEARLRCSPMKGHSHVYWYRQLPEEGLKFMVYLQKENIIDESGMPKERFSAEFPKEGPSILRIQQVVRGDSAAYFCASSPLQGSGELFFGEGSRLTVL.

Details on this clone: An end of the junction does not agree with germline; a read error may underlie this. This chain uses TRBV2 with TRBJ2-1; D is unresolved. Germline V gene data show CDR1 as SNHLY and CDR2 as FYNNEI. This CDR3 is built from 14 residues. For the CDR3, the DNA is TGTGCCAGCAGTGAAAGGAGTTCCTCCAATGAGCAGTTCTTC. Amino acids: CASSERSSSNEQFF.